Following are 29 T cell receptor beta chains from one sample sequenced in a study of beta chain features in type 1 diabetes. General observations from the study: All four CD4+ subsets of Type 1 diabetes patients contained TCRB CDR3s that were moderately but significantly shorter.

Sequenced material consisted of expressed TCRB transcripts (all of the isolated RNA was reverse transcribed). Data came from immunoSEQ multiplex PCR; TCRdb stores just in-frame clones and leaves some out. The top ten clones hold roughly 0.095% of a sample with 150,000 to 200,000 clones, roughly 63% of them seen once. Antigen specificity for these receptors is unknown. Sequencing input: naive CD4+ T cells from blood. The origin of the receptors is a man aged 25 to 40 with type 1 diabetes.

The J gene is TRBJ2-7, the V gene TRBV11-2; no clear D gene. Germline V gene data show CDR1 as SGHAT and CDR2 as FQNNGV. Trimming left V 2 bases short and J 2 bases short, with 7 bases between. The CDR3 spans 13 residues. CDR3 amino acids: CASSLLQTYEQYF. The DNA of the CDR3 is TGTGCCAGCAGCTTATTACAGACCTACGAGCAGTACTTC.

This clone showed up just a few times. The J gene is TRBJ2-5, the V gene TRBV4-3, with unresolved D. Germline V gene sequence: CDR1 LGHNA, CDR2 YSLEER. Trimming shortened V by 0 bases and J by 2 bases, and 10 bases separated the two germline ends. The length of the CDR3 is 15 residues. DNA of the CDR3: TGCGCCAGCAGCCAAGAGTACACAGTTCAAGAGACCCAGTACTTC. It yields the protein CASSQEYTVQETQYF.

The gene calls are TRBV12-5 and TRBJ2-3; D is tentatively TRBD1 or TRBD2 (5 bases each). CDR1 LGHNT and CDR2 FRNRAP come from the germline V gene. V was trimmed by 4 bases and J by 0 bases, leaving 14 bases between them. The CDR3 has 16 residues. CDR3 DNA sequence: TGTGCTAGTGGTTCCCATCCCGGGGCAAGCACAGATACGCAGTATTTT. Translation gives CASGSHPGASTDTQYF.

The chain couples TRBV4-3 to TRBJ2-1, with 8 bases fitting TRBD1. V shed 3 bases and J 2 bases; nucleotides not matched to a gene: 6. There are 16 residues in the CDR3. CDR1 and CDR2 from the germline V gene are LGHNA and YSLEER. The CDR3, as DNA: TGCGCCAGCAGCCAGCGACAGGGGCCTACCTACAATGAGCAGTTCTTC. It encodes CASSQRQGPTYNEQFF.

A few counts support this clone. The V and J genes are TRBV13 and TRBJ2-7; 10 bases are shared with TRBD2. The V gene's germline CDR1 is PRHDT and CDR2 FYEKMQ (reference sequence). Trimming at V came to 5 bases and at J to 0 bases, leaving 10 bases not matched to a gene. CDR3 length: 17 amino acids. The CDR3 coding sequence is TGTGCCAGCAGCCCTCCCCGGCTAGCGGGGGACTCCTACGAGCAGTACTTC. This sequence encodes CASSPPRLAGDSYEQYF.

This clone was picked up a small number of times. The chain is built from TRBV7-8 and TRBJ2-5; the D gene could be TRBD1 or TRBD2 (5 bases each). The CDR3 contains 16 residues. Per germline, CDR1 SGHVS and CDR2 FQNEAQ. The ends were cut back, 3 bases at V and 5 bases at J, with 19 bases in the middle. CDR3 sequence reads: CASSFLRDPSRETQYF. The CDR3 bases are TGTGCCAGCAGCTTCCTCCGGGACCCCAGTAGGGAGACCCAGTACTTC.

The chain joins TRBV4-1 to TRBJ2-5; D is uncertain. With 1 base removed from V and 2 bases from J, the gap between germline ends came to 11 bases. Germline-derived CDR1 and CDR2 are MGHRA and YSYEKL. The CDR3 runs to 15 residues. The CDR3 loop is CASSQGFLNQETQYF. CDR3 nucleotides: TGCGCCAGCAGCCAAGGCTTTCTCAATCAAGAGACCCAGTACTTC.

Only a few counts were recorded for this clone. This chain joins TRBV20-1 and TRBJ1-2; unclear D gene. Germline assignment: CDR1 DFQATT and CDR2 SNEGSKA (reference sequence). This CDR3 has 11 amino acids. The V gene lost 2 bases and the J gene lost 7 bases, with 8 bases spanning the gap. The DNA for the CDR3 is TGCAGTGCTAGATCCGGGGTTGGCTACACCTTC. It encodes CSARSGVGYTF.

The chain links TRBV9 to TRBJ1-2; D is perhaps TRBD1 (5 bases). This CDR3 is 13 amino acids long. Trimming took 0 bases from V and 6 from J, leaving 9 bases between them. Looked up from germline, CDR1 is SGDLS and CDR2 is YYNGEE. The CDR3 coding sequence is TGTGCCAGCAGCGTAGCTGCGGGGGATGGCTACACCTTC. Amino acids: CASSVAAGDGYTF.

The chain carries TRBV7-6 and TRBJ2-5; a possible D gene is TRBD1 (6 bases). Germline CDR1 and CDR2: SGHVS and FNYEAQ. The germline V and J ends were trimmed by 3 bases and 4 bases, with 12 bases remaining between them. The CDR3 is 14 residues long. The CDR3 protein is CASSFPQGLETQYF. DNA for the CDR3: TGTGCCAGCAGCTTCCCACAGGGATTAGAGACCCAGTACTTC.

This clone came up once. In nucleotides, the CDR3 is TGTGCCAGCAGCCGGGCGAACACTGAAGCTTTCTTT. Translating it yields CASSRANTEAFF. The chain couples TRBV6-6 to TRBJ1-1; D is ambiguous. The germline gives CDR1 MNHNY, CDR2 SVGAGI (reference sequence). CDR3 length equals 12 residues. The germline V and J ends were trimmed by 6 bases and 1 base, with 6 bases remaining between them.

Remarks on this clone: Distinct nucleotide sequences in the sample also encode this CDR3. The CDR3 bases are TGCAGCGTTGATCGGGGGAACACTGAAGCTTTCTTT. Translation: CSVDRGNTEAFF. This chain uses TRBV29-1 with TRBJ1-1; D is unclear. Germline V CDR1 and CDR2: SQVTM, ANQGSEA. V was trimmed by 3 bases and J by 1 base, leaving 6 bases between them. This CDR3 comprises 12 residues.

The rearrangement links TRBV29-1 to TRBJ2-3, with TRBD1 matching 7 bases. Germline-derived CDR1 and CDR2 are SQVTM and ANQGSEA. J lost 3 bases, V lost 4 bases, and 4 bases had no gene match. The CDR3 length is 13 residues. CDR3: CSVGYRGTDTQYF. Here the CDR3 DNA reads TGCAGCGTTGGGTACAGGGGAACAGATACGCAGTATTTT.

This clone has more than one count but fewer than ten. The chain employs TRBV5-4 and TRBJ2-3; D tentatively reads TRBD1 or TRBD2 (6 bases each). CDR3 length: 16 residues. CDR1 and CDR2 from the germline V gene are SGHNT and YYREEE (reference sequence). The V end lost 4 bases, the J end lost 3 bases, and 18 bases lay between the germline ends. The CDR3 loop is CASSPGADSGTDTQYF. DNA of the CDR3: TGTGCCAGCAGCCCGGGGGCAGACTCAGGAACAGATACGCAGTATTTT.

V usage is TRBV15 and J usage is TRBJ1-2; 7 positions match TRBD1. The CDR3 is made up of 16 amino acids. Germline V lookup: CDR1 LNHNV, CDR2 YYDKDF (reference sequence). Trimming cost V 3 bases and J 3 bases; bases outside gene matches: 10. DNA for the CDR3: TGTGCCACCAGCAGTACAGGGGCGAGGCGGGACTATGGCTACACCTTC. This translates into CATSSTGARRDYGYTF.

Only a few counts were recorded for this clone. This chain's CDR3 is CATSRGGGQERTDTQYF. The CDR3 nucleotides read TGTGCCACCAGCAGAGGTGGGGGACAGGAGCGCACAGATACGCAGTATTTT. The chain is built from TRBV15 and TRBJ2-3; TRBD1 agrees at 8 bases. The CDR3 is 17 amino acids. Per germline, CDR1 LNHNV and CDR2 YYDKDF (reference sequence). Germline trimming cut 1 base from V and 1 base from J; bases unmatched to any gene: 7.

The chain joins TRBV7-8 to TRBJ1-6; no definite D call. Germline V lookup: CDR1 SGHVS, CDR2 FQNEAQ. The CDR3 covers 13 residues. Trimming cost V 6 bases and J 7 bases, with 10 bases left between them. The CDR3: CASSPGLNSPLHF. The CDR3 DNA is TGTGCCAGCAGTCCCGGATTAAATTCACCCCTCCACTTT.

The rearrangement joins TRBV27 to TRBJ2-5; no clear D gene. Germline values: CDR1 MNHEY, CDR2 SMNVEV (reference sequence). Between the trimmed V and J ends, which lost 6 bases and 2 bases, there was a span of 10 bases. The CDR3 is 13 amino acids. CDR3 sequence: CASSLARQETQYF. In DNA, the CDR3 is TGTGCCAGCAGCCTCGCTAGACAAGAGACCCAGTACTTC.

J is TRBJ1-3 and V is TRBV6-5; D call uncertain. The CDR3 has 15 residues. Germline CDR1 reads MNHEY; CDR2 reads SVGAGI. The germline V and J ends were trimmed by 0 bases and 2 bases, with 8 bases remaining between them. CDR3 loop: CASSYSVGAGNTIYF. DNA for the CDR3: TGTGCCAGCAGTTACTCGGTCGGGGCTGGAAACACCATATATTTT.

The chain couples TRBV18 to TRBJ2-7; 9 nucleotides match TRBD1. CDR3 length: 15 residues. Per the germline V gene, CDR1 is KGHSH and CDR2 is LQKENI. The V gene end was trimmed by 1 base and the J gene end by 4 bases; junction bases not matched to a gene: 5. As DNA, the CDR3 is TGTGCCAGCTCACCACTGGGACAGGGTCTATACGAGCAGTACTTC. This gives the protein CASSPLGQGLYEQYF.

The chain recombines TRBV9 with TRBJ2-6; 8 bases are a match to TRBD1. The ends lost 0 bases at V and 0 bases at J; junction bases unmatched: 8. This CDR3 region has 19 residues. The germline CDR1 and CDR2 sequences are SGDLS and YYNGEE. CDR3: CASSVADRGRFSGANVLTF. The CDR3 DNA reads as TGTGCCAGCAGCGTAGCCGACAGGGGCCGCTTCTCTGGGGCCAACGTCCTGACTTTC.

This clone was seen only once. The chain uses TRBV6-1 and TRBJ2-5, with 7 bases fitting TRBD2. V shed 5 bases and J 1 base; nucleotides not matched to a gene: 7. The CDR3 extends over 15 amino acids. The germline gives CDR1 MNHNS, CDR2 SASEGT. CDR3 sequence reads: CASSRKASGQETQYF. The CDR3 DNA reads as TGTGCCAGCAGTAGGAAGGCTAGCGGCCAAGAGACCCAGTACTTC.

The V gene is TRBV18, the J gene TRBJ2-7, with D unclear. Per germline, CDR1 KGHSH and CDR2 LQKENI. Trimming stripped 6 bases from V and 0 bases from J, with 15 bases between. The CDR3 is made up of 15 amino acids. DNA of the CDR3: TGTGCCAGCTCCCTCGGCGGAGAGAGCTCCTACGAGCAGTACTTC. This translates into CASSLGGESSYEQYF.

This chain uses TRBV10-1 with TRBJ1-1, with D hard to call. The V end was cut by 2 bases, the J end by 1 base, with 8 bases between. The CDR3 loop spans 14 amino acids. The germline V gene has CDR1 WNHNN and CDR2 SYGVQD (reference sequence). The CDR3 region is CASSEASRNTEAFF. The CDR3 nucleotides are TGCGCCAGCAGTGAGGCCAGTAGGAACACTGAAGCTTTCTTT.

A remark on this clone: This CDR3 is also generated by other DNA sequences in the sample. The chain joins TRBV29-1 to TRBJ1-1; D uncertain. V was shortened by 4 bases and J by 3 bases, with 3 bases between the two germline ends. CDR3 size: 10 residues. Germline-derived CDR1 and CDR2 are SQVTM and ANQGSEA. Here the CDR3 DNA reads TGCAGCGTTGCCCACACTGAAGCTTTCTTT. It specifies CSVAHTEAFF.

The rearrangement joins TRBV2 to TRBJ2-1; no firm D call. The CDR3 contains 14 residues. V was shortened by 5 bases and J by 7 bases, with 15 bases between the two germline ends. Germline V gene sequence: CDR1 SNHLY, CDR2 FYNNEI. As DNA, the CDR3 is TGTGCCAGCAGTATTAGACTGTCCGCGAATGAGCAGTTCTTC. Translating gives CASSIRLSANEQFF.

The V gene is TRBV15, the J gene TRBJ2-7; the match to TRBD1 covers 12 bases. The CDR3 spans 15 residues. Unmatched junction bases numbered 7, after V lost 5 bases and J lost 5 bases. The V gene's germline CDR1 is LNHNV and CDR2 YYDKDF (reference sequence). CDR3 nucleotides: TGTGCCACCAGCCCCCGGGACAGGGGGCTCGACGAGCAGTACTTC. The encoded protein is CATSPRDRGLDEQYF.

CDR3 DNA: TGTGCCAGCAGCTCCAGCGCGGGGTTCTGGACCCAGTACTTC. Translated, it gives CASSSSAGFWTQYF. The chain joins TRBV7-9 to TRBJ2-5, with a tentative D call TRBD2 (6 bases). The CDR3 sequence is 14 residues long. Germline V CDR1 and CDR2: SEHNR, FQNEAQ (reference sequence). Trimming pared 4 bases from V and 7 bases from J, leaving 16 bases between.

The chain joins TRBV18 to TRBJ2-5; D unclear. Trimming removed 2 bases at V and 5 bases at J, with 6 bases between. The CDR3 has 12 amino acids. Per the germline V gene, CDR1 is KGHSH and CDR2 is LQKENI. The CDR3 sequence: CASSPTVETQYF. As DNA, the CDR3 is TGTGCCAGCTCACCAACGGTTGAGACCCAGTACTTC.